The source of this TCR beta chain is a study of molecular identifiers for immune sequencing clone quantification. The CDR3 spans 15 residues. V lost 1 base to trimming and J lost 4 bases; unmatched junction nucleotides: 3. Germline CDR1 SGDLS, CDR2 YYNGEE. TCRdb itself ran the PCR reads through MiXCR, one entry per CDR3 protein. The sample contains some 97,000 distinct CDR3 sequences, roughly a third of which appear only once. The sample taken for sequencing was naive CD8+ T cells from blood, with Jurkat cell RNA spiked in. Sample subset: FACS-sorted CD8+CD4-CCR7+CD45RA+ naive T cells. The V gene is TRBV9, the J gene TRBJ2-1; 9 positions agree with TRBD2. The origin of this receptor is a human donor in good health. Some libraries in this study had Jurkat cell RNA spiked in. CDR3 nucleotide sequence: TGTGCCAGCAGCGTAAACCTAGCGGGATACAATGAGCAGTTCTTC. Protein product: CASSVNLAGYNEQFF. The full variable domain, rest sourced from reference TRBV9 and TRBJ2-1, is DSGVTQTPKHLITATGQRVTLRCSPRSGDLSVYWYQQSLDQGLQFLIQYYNGEERAKGNILERFSAQQFPDLHSELNLSSLELGDSALYFCASSVNLAGYNEQFFGPGTRLTVL.